One T cell receptor beta chain is described in this entry. Its antigen is unidentified. These data are taken from a study of siplizumab effects on memory and regulatory T cells. The V segment lost 6 bases and the J segment 3 bases; nucleotides outside the gene matches: 5. The germline V gene encodes CDR1 ENHRY and CDR2 SYGVKD. The CDR3 has 15 residues. Study-wide points: Naive or memory phenotype was unassignable for roughly 75-97% of proliferating CD4+ or CD8+ clones.

Measured with immunoSEQ multiplex PCR; TCRdb has only the in-frame clones, and not every one. The sample has about 120,000 clones; less than 95% are singletons. The V call is TRBV10-3, the J call TRBJ2-2; 9 bases are shared with TRBD1. This receptor was taken from a human donor in good health. The material sequenced was non-Treg CD4+ T cells sorted from blood. CDR3 in amino acids: CAISLQGADTGELFF. Here the CDR3 DNA reads TGTGCCATCAGCTTACAGGGGGCCGACACCGGGGAGCTGTTTTTT.